The next 10 T cell receptor beta chains were all read from a single sample in a study of human T cells and chemical hapten exposure (dated by TCRdb to 2020 to 2023). Library prep was done by RACE. These reads were obtained on a NextSeq 500. TCRdb passed the public sequencing reads through fastp at Q25 and MiXCR, retaining productive beta sequences. Duplicate CDR3 protein sequences are folded into a single record with the most common DNA and genes. In all, the sample holds roughly 89,000 distinct CDR3 sequences, and about 11% of those were seen once. The ten biggest clones cover more than 0.85% of the sample. The sample's time point label, decoded: patch test 3, about 24 weeks after DPC sensitization. Read against the paper, the sample's treatment or condition label means: therapeutic diphenylcyclopropenone sensitization with weekly scalp DPC. The material was whole blood, obtained in connection with sensitization to the hapten diphenylcyclopropenone (DPC). These receptors were taken from a woman aged 25 to 39 with alopecia areata. Some clones in this sample may be carry-over from other donors' samples.

Details on this clonotype: Relative to the germline gene, one junction end is altered; a read error may explain this. V usage is TRBV29-1 and J usage is TRBJ2-1; D ambiguous. CDR1 SQVTM and CDR2 ANQGSEA come from the germline V gene. This CDR3 has 10 residues. The CDR3 DNA reads TGCAGCGTTGAAGATCTTCGGCCAAGGTTC. Protein product: CSVEDLRPRF.

This clonotype appeared many times. The CDR3 DNA sequence: TGTGCCAGCAGTGACAGGGAAGCTTTCTTT. As protein: CASSDREAFF. This chain joins TRBV2 and TRBJ1-1; D unclear. There are 10 residues in the CDR3. The germline gives CDR1 SNHLY, CDR2 FYNNEI. Trimming took off 3 bases at V and 8 bases at J, with 4 bases between the two ends.

This clonotype was seen a few times. This chain uses TRBV5-1 with TRBJ2-5; 9 nucleotides align to TRBD1. The CDR3 has 15 residues. V was clipped by 1 base and J by 5 bases; unmatched bases: 6. Germline values: CDR1 SGHRS, CDR2 YFSETQ. The CDR3 DNA is TGCGCCAGCAGCTTGACCGCAGGACAGGGGGAGACCCAGTACTTC. Translated, it gives CASSLTAGQGETQYF.

The rearrangement uses TRBV20-1 and TRBJ1-5; 10 positions agree with TRBD1. Germline assignment: CDR1 DFQATT and CDR2 SNEGSKA (reference sequence). After removal of 5 bases from V and 4 bases from J, the junction contained 8 bases not matched to a gene. This CDR3 contains 15 residues. This chain's CDR3 is CSAPTGQGFNQPQHF. CDR3 DNA: TGCAGTGCTCCAACGGGACAGGGGTTTAATCAGCCCCAGCATTTT.

Only a few counts were recorded for this clonotype. V and J are TRBV5-1 and TRBJ1-1; no definite D call. The CDR3 has 14 residues. CDR1 and CDR2 from the germline V gene are SGHRS and YFSETQ. The V and J ends lost 6 bases and 2 bases respectively, with 14 bases between them. The CDR3 protein is CASMEGPVNTEAFF. Here the CDR3 DNA reads TGCGCCAGCATGGAAGGCCCCGTAAACACTGAAGCTTTCTTT. The full variable domain, with the rest looked up from reference TRBV5-1 and TRBJ1-1, is KAGVTQTPRYLIKTRGQQVTLSCSPISGHRSVSWYQQTPGQGLQFLFEYFSETQRNKGNFPGRFSGRQFSNSRSEMNVSTLELGDSALYLCASMEGPVNTEAFFGQGTRLTVV.

This clonotype has at least ten counts. V is TRBV3-1 and J is TRBJ1-3, with D possibly being TRBD1 (5 bases). The ends were cut back, 1 base at V and 2 bases at J, with 6 bases in the middle. The germline CDR1 and CDR2 sequences are LGHDT and YNNKEL (reference sequence). This CDR3 is 14 amino acids long. CDR3 coding DNA: TGTGCCAGCAGCCAAGCAGGGACTGGAAACACCATATATTTT. Protein product: CASSQAGTGNTIYF.

This clonotype was recorded many times. The V and J genes are TRBV4-1 and TRBJ1-2; the match to TRBD1 covers 7 bases. The CDR3 consists of 15 residues. Germline assignment: CDR1 MGHRA and CDR2 YSYEKL. V lost 1 base and J lost 4; bases outside the gene matches: 6. The CDR3 reads CASSQGISGGYGYTF. The CDR3 coding sequence is TGCGCCAGCAGCCAAGGAATATCAGGGGGCTATGGCTACACCTTC.

This clonotype was counted at least ten times. The V and J genes are TRBV7-2 and TRBJ2-6, with 7 bases fitting TRBD1. The ends lost 5 bases at V and 4 bases at J; junction bases unmatched: 5. The germline V gene encodes CDR1 SGHTA and CDR2 FQGNSA. The CDR3 consists of 15 residues. The DNA for the CDR3 is TGTGCCAGCAGCGTGACAGGGCCAGGGGCCAACGTCCTGACTTTC. This translates into CASSVTGPGANVLTF.

The chain couples TRBV20-1 to TRBJ2-7; TRBD1 might be the D (6 bases). This CDR3 spans 12 amino acids. Trimming shortened V by 7 bases and J by 3 bases, and 13 bases separated the two germline ends. CDR1 DFQATT and CDR2 SNEGSKA come from the germline V gene (reference sequence). The CDR3 bases are TGCAGTGTTAACACGGACAGCTACGAGCAGTACGTC. This gives the protein CSVNTDSYEQYV.

Ten or more counts support this clonotype. As DNA, the CDR3 is TGCAGTGCTAATCCGGGAACCCATCAGCCCCAGCATTTT. As protein: CSANPGTHQPQHF. The chain joins TRBV20-1 to TRBJ1-5, with D unclear. The CDR3 extends over 13 amino acids. The ends were cut back, 4 bases at V and 5 bases at J, with 12 bases in the middle. Per the germline V gene, CDR1 is DFQATT and CDR2 is SNEGSKA (reference sequence).